These 24 T cell receptor beta chains share one sample of origin, sequenced in a study of blood T cell repertoires in COVID-19. The assay was immunoSEQ multiplex PCR, and TCRdb's table has in-frame clones only and misses some. This table holds under 250,000 clones, around 85% found once. Sequencing was carried out using peripheral blood. These receptors originate from a man aged 60 to 69 with acute or convalescent COVID-19.

The CDR3 DNA sequence: TGTGCCAGCAGTTACTCGAGAGGGGCGGGAGGCGACGAGCAGTACTTC. Translating gives CASSYSRGAGGDEQYF. The chain recombines TRBV6-5 with TRBJ2-7, with 8 bases aligning to TRBD2. CDR1 is MNHEY and CDR2 is SVGAGI in the germline V gene. The CDR3 length is 16 residues. Trimming removed 0 bases from V and 5 bases from J; junction bases left unmatched: 9.

This clone appeared once. The DNA of the CDR3 is TGCGCCAGCAGGGGACCTACAGGGTCGGGCGGCTACACCTTC. The encoded protein is CASRGPTGSGGYTF. The chain has TRBV5-1 and TRBJ1-2, with TRBD1 as a possible D gene (6 bases). V was pared by 5 bases and J by 8 bases, with 19 bases between. Germline CDR1 SGHRS, CDR2 YFSETQ. The CDR3 has 14 residues.

The genes are TRBV6-5 and TRBJ1-1; D unresolved. The CDR3 loop spans 15 amino acids. Germline V gives CDR1 MNHEY, CDR2 SVGAGI. Between the trimmed V and J ends, which lost 7 bases and 3 bases, there was a span of 18 bases. The CDR3 DNA follows: TGTGCCAGCACTTCTGGCGCGGGTACGGACACTGAAGCTTTCTTT. Translated: CASTSGAGTDTEAFF.

This CDR3 reads CASRLDREDTQYF. In DNA form, the CDR3 reads TGCGCCAGCAGACTGGACAGGGAGGATACGCAGTATTTT. The V gene is TRBV5-1, the J gene TRBJ2-3; TRBD1 matches at 8 bases. Germline lookup yields CDR1 SGHRS and CDR2 YFSETQ. V dropped 5 bases and J dropped 6; count of bases not matched to a gene: 5. The CDR3 contains 13 residues.

This chain links TRBV5-1 with TRBJ2-3; TRBD2 matches at 14 bases. This CDR3 comprises 17 residues. Looked up from germline, CDR1 is SGHRS and CDR2 is YFSETQ. V was clipped by 4 bases and J by 3 bases; unmatched bases: 7. Here the CDR3 reads CASSLGLAGGVTDTQYF. CDR3 sequence (DNA): TGCGCCAGCAGCCTTGGACTAGCGGGAGGTGTGACAGATACGCAGTATTTT.

This sequence joins TRBV7-2 and TRBJ1-2; 7 bases agree with TRBD1. The germline V gene encodes CDR1 SGHTA and CDR2 FQGNSA. The V segment lost 4 bases and the J segment 6 bases; nucleotides outside the gene matches: 8. The CDR3 has 14 residues. CDR3 loop: CASSYRQGLDGYTF. The CDR3 nucleotides read TGTGCCAGCAGCTATCGACAGGGTCTAGATGGCTACACCTTC.

The chain is built from TRBV11-3 and TRBJ2-6; D possibly corresponds to TRBD2 (5 bases). With 5 bases removed from V and 4 bases from J, the gap between germline ends came to 15 bases. The CDR3 loop spans 16 amino acids. CDR1 and CDR2 (germline): SGHNT, YENEEA. In DNA, the CDR3 is TGTGCCAGCAGCCCTCGAGGGCGGGCCGGGGCCAACGTCCTGACTTTC. It yields the protein CASSPRGRAGANVLTF.

This clone was seen more than once but under ten times. Other DNA sequences in this specimen translate into the identical CDR3. The chain recombines TRBV6-5 with TRBJ1-6; TRBD1 matches 7 bases. The CDR3 runs 14 residues. The V segment lost 2 bases and the J segment 7 bases; nucleotides outside the gene matches: 2. The germline CDR1 and CDR2 sequences are MNHEY and SVGAGI. Written as DNA, the CDR3 is TGTGCCAGCAGTTACAGACAGGGAAATTCACCCCTCCACTTT. It translates to CASSYRQGNSPLHF.

This chain links TRBV4-3 with TRBJ1-2; maybe TRBD1 (6 bases). V lost 0 bases and J 1 base, leaving 9 bases between the germline ends. Germline CDR1 reads LGHNA; CDR2 reads YSLEER. This CDR3 has 15 amino acids. The CDR3 DNA reads TGCGCCAGCAGCCAAGATGGGGGCGATAACTATGGCTACACCTTC. Encoded protein: CASSQDGGDNYGYTF.

V gene TRBV19 combines with J gene TRBJ1-5, with 7 bases fitting TRBD1. Trimming took 6 bases from V and 4 from J; bases not matched to a gene: 9. This CDR3 has 15 amino acids. In germline, CDR1 is LNHDA, CDR2 SQIVND (reference sequence). The DNA of the CDR3 is TGTGCCAGTAGGGGCCGGGACAGCCAAAATCAGCCCCAGCATTTT. It specifies CASRGRDSQNQPQHF.

The genes are TRBV6-6 and TRBJ1-1; D gene unclear. The CDR3 extends over 14 amino acids. V lost 6 bases, J lost 6 bases, and 17 bases lay in between. The germline gives CDR1 MNHNY, CDR2 SVGAGI (reference sequence). The CDR3 nucleotides are TGTGCCAGCAGCTCCGGTGCGGGGTGGGCTGAAGCTTTCTTT. Amino acid sequence: CASSSGAGWAEAFF.

The chain carries TRBV20-1 and TRBJ2-7, with 9 bases fitting TRBD2. V was pared by 3 bases and J by 5 bases, with 14 bases of the junction left unmatched. This CDR3 spans 16 amino acids. Per germline, CDR1 DFQATT and CDR2 SNEGSKA (reference sequence). Written as DNA, the CDR3 is TGCAGTGCTAGTCGGCTAGCGGGGACATCCAGGGACGAGCAGTACTTC. Its translation is CSASRLAGTSRDEQYF.

This chain connects TRBV6-4 to TRBJ1-2; the D gene is possibly TRBD1 (5 bases). Germline assignment: CDR1 MRHNA and CDR2 SNTAGT. The CDR3 covers 15 residues. Trimming cost V 6 bases and J 3 bases, with 17 bases left between them. CDR3 sequence (DNA): TGTGCCAGCAGCAAAGACGTAGGGGCGTACTATGGCTACACCTTC. Amino acids: CASSKDVGAYYGYTF.

The rearrangement joins TRBV7-2 to TRBJ1-4, with D possibly being TRBD1 (6 bases). Trimming shortened V by 5 bases and J by 4 bases, and 11 bases separated the two germline ends. The CDR3 has 14 residues. Germline loops: CDR1 SGHTA, CDR2 FQGNSA. This CDR3 reads CASSVQGSNEKLFF. The CDR3 nucleotides read TGTGCCAGCAGCGTACAGGGAAGTAATGAAAAACTGTTTTTT.

The V and J genes are TRBV5-1 and TRBJ1-1; 8 bases line up with TRBD1. Germline CDR1 is SGHRS and CDR2 is YFSETQ. The V and J ends lost 2 bases and 4 bases, in that order; junction bases with no gene match: 4. The CDR3 runs 14 residues. The DNA of the CDR3 is TGCGCCAGCAGCTTATCAGGGGGCATCACTGAAGCTTTCTTT. Residues: CASSLSGGITEAFF.

This clone appeared once. The same CDR3 is also encoded by other DNA sequences in this sample. The chain is built from TRBV5-1 and TRBJ2-3, with 9 nucleotides matching TRBD1. The CDR3 has 15 residues. J gave up 3 bases and V 2 bases, and 4 bases lay outside the gene matches. Germline-derived CDR1 and CDR2 are SGHRS and YFSETQ. DNA of the CDR3: TGCGCCAGCAGCTTAACAGGGGGCGGGACAGATACGCAGTATTTT. Its translation is CASSLTGGGTDTQYF.

V gene TRBV5-4 combines with J gene TRBJ2-7; 7 positions match TRBD2. CDR1 and CDR2 from the germline V gene are SGHNT and YYREEE (reference sequence). The J segment lost 6 bases and the V segment lost 3 bases, leaving 12 bases of the junction unmatched. This CDR3 contains 15 residues. CDR3 sequence: CASSSRKGGSIEQYF. CDR3 nucleotides: TGTGCCAGCAGCTCCCGAAAGGGCGGGAGCATCGAGCAGTACTTC. Using reference TRBV5-4 and TRBJ2-7 for the parts outside the CDR3, the full variable domain is ETGVTQSPTHLIKTRGQQVTLRCSSQSGHNTVSWYQQALGQGPQFIFQYYREEENGRGNFPPRFSGLQFPNYSSELNVNALELDDSALYLCASSSRKGGSIEQYFGPGTRLTVT.

This rearrangement joins TRBV28 to TRBJ2-3, with 7 nucleotides matching TRBD2. This CDR3 is 17 amino acids long. Trimming took 6 bases from V and 0 from J; bases not matched to a gene: 12. Germline assignment: CDR1 MDHEN and CDR2 SYDVKM. CDR3 nucleotide sequence: TGTGCCAGCAGCCCAATAATAACTAGCGTCAGCACAGATACGCAGTATTTT. It yields the protein CASSPIITSVSTDTQYF. Full variable domain (outside the CDR3, taken from reference TRBV28 and TRBJ2-3): DVKVTQSSRYLVKRTGEKVFLECVQDMDHENMFWYRQDPGLGLRLIYFSYDVKMKEKGDIPEGYSVSREKKERFSLILESASTNQTSMYLCASSPIITSVSTDTQYFGPGTRLTVL.

This clone was detected once. V gene TRBV7-3 combines with J gene TRBJ2-3, with D possibly matching TRBD1 (6 bases). V was cut by 5 bases and J by 4 bases, with 16 bases left in between. The V gene's germline CDR1 is SGHTA and CDR2 FQGTGA. The CDR3 spans 15 residues. The CDR3 spells CASSLFGAGADTQYF. In DNA, the CDR3 is TGTGCCAGCAGCCTATTCGGGGCAGGGGCAGATACGCAGTATTTT.

This chain joins TRBV9 and TRBJ2-7; D unclear. Germline V gives CDR1 SGDLS, CDR2 YYNGEE. The CDR3 covers 15 residues. V lost 4 bases, J lost 0 bases, and 14 bases lay in between. This CDR3 reads CASSPNPPSSYEQYF. The CDR3 DNA follows: TGTGCCAGCAGCCCCAACCCGCCCAGCTCCTACGAGCAGTACTTC.

CDR3 in amino acids: CASSLVRRGNTEAFF. The CDR3 nucleotides are TGTGCCAGCAGCTTAGTTCGCCGAGGGAACACTGAAGCTTTCTTT. V and J are TRBV11-1 and TRBJ1-1; D gene unclear. Germline V CDR1 and CDR2: SGHAT, FQDESV (reference sequence). The V end lost 1 base, the J end lost 1 base, and 10 bases lay between the germline ends. This CDR3 is 15 amino acids long.

For the CDR3, the DNA is TGTGCCAGCAGTCATGACAGGGACCTCAATGAAGCTTTCTTT. Amino acids: CASSHDRDLNEAFF. The rearrangement links TRBV6-5 to TRBJ1-1; TRBD1 matches at 7 bases. The CDR3 contains 14 residues. The germline gives CDR1 MNHEY, CDR2 SVGAGI. V dropped 5 bases and J dropped 7; count of bases not matched to a gene: 10.

The chain links TRBV28 to TRBJ1-2; D might be TRBD1 (5 bases). Germline V gene data show CDR1 as MDHEN and CDR2 as SYDVKM. The V and J ends lost 2 bases and 4 bases respectively, with 8 bases between them. The CDR3 consists of 13 residues. CDR3 sequence reads: CASSLGGSYGYTF. Here the CDR3 DNA reads TGTGCCAGCAGTTTAGGGGGGAGCTATGGCTACACCTTC.

This clone was observed a handful of times. The V call is TRBV6-2 or TRBV6-3, the J call TRBJ2-7, with 7 bases identical to TRBD1. J lost 1 base, V lost 0 bases, and 3 bases had no gene match. Per the germline V gene, CDR1 is MNHEY and CDR2 is SVGEGT. This CDR3 has 15 residues. The CDR3 protein is CASSYSKTGSYEQYF. In nucleotides, the CDR3 is TGTGCCAGCAGTTACTCGAAGACAGGGTCCTACGAGCAGTACTTC.